The 8 T cell receptor beta chains below come from one sample, sequenced in a study of T cell repertoires in cytomegalovirus infection. Their specific antigens are unknown. From the reads, TCRdb called clonotypes with MiXCR, one entry per CDR3 protein. The sample lists roughly 990,000 distinct CDR3 sequences; approximately 31% were seen once. The sample was cultured CD8+ T cells from PBMCs, taken from culture after CMV antigen stimulation. Source of these receptors: a human donor in good health (CMV status not recorded). Some clones in this sample may be carry-over from other donors' samples.

A few counts support this clonotype. The J gene is TRBJ2-7, the V gene TRBV27; tentative D call: TRBD1 (6 bases). This CDR3 has 14 amino acids. In germline, CDR1 is MNHEY, CDR2 SMNVEV (reference sequence). Trimming took 3 bases from V and 6 from J, leaving 15 bases between them. The CDR3 sequence is CASSFQGPGSEQYV. The CDR3, as DNA: TGTGCCAGCAGTTTCCAGGGGCCAGGCAGCGAGCAGTACGTC.

This clonotype has more than one count but fewer than ten. The chain uses TRBV27 and TRBJ2-3; tentative D call: TRBD1 (6 bases). Trimming left V 2 bases short and J 0 bases short, with 9 bases between. Germline V gene sequence: CDR1 MNHEY, CDR2 SMNVEV (reference sequence). The CDR3 has 15 amino acids. The CDR3 is CASSLPGHSTDTQYF. As DNA, the CDR3 is TGTGCCAGCAGTTTACCGGGACACAGCACAGATACGCAGTATTTT.

A remark on this clonotype: A junction end diverges from the germline sequence, so it may reflect a read error. The genes are TRBV27 and TRBJ2-1; 11 nucleotides agree with TRBD2. This CDR3 comprises 16 residues. CDR1 MNHEY and CDR2 SMNVEV come from the germline V gene (reference sequence). Written as DNA, the CDR3 is TGTGCCGGCAGTGTACGACTAGCGGGGATATACAATGAGCAGTTCTTC. This encodes CAGSVRLAGIYNEQFF.

Only a few counts were recorded for this clonotype. The chain employs TRBV6-1 and TRBJ1-1; the D gene is possibly TRBD1 (6 bases). The CDR3 has 15 residues. Trimming took off 7 bases at V and 5 bases at J, with 20 bases between the two ends. Looked up from germline, CDR1 is MNHNS and CDR2 is SASEGT. CDR3 coding DNA: TGTGCCAGCACCTACTCTACAGGGAGGTGGACTGAAGCTTTCTTT. Translated: CASTYSTGRWTEAFF.

The chain employs TRBV10-3 and TRBJ1-1; TRBD1 agrees at 11 bases. The ends lost 4 bases at V and 7 bases at J; junction bases unmatched: 11. The germline CDR1 and CDR2 sequences are ENHRY and SYGVKD. The CDR3 is 16 amino acids. The CDR3 bases are TGTGCCATCAGTGGGGGACAGGGGGTTGTTGTCGGTGAAGCTTTCTTT. Translated: CAISGGQGVVVGEAFF.

This clonotype was observed many times. The J gene is TRBJ1-3, the V gene TRBV12-3 or TRBV12-4; no definite D call. CDR3 length: 17 residues. Trimming took 7 bases from V and 0 from J, leaving 19 bases between them. The CDR3 DNA follows: TGTGCCAGCACCCTCTACGGAAGACGGGACTCTGGAAACACCATATATTTT. It codes for CASTLYGRRDSGNTIYF.

V is TRBV5-4 and J is TRBJ1-1; no firm D call. The V end was cut by 4 bases, the J end by 13 bases, with 14 bases between. Germline-derived CDR1 and CDR2 are SGHNT and YYREEE (reference sequence). The CDR3 loop spans 11 amino acids. CDR3: CASSLAGDVFF. The CDR3 bases are TGTGCCAGCAGCCTCGCAGGTGACGTTTTCTTT.

The chain has TRBV4-3 and TRBJ2-3; TRBD1 aligns across 8 bases. The CDR3 length is 15 residues. J was trimmed by 5 bases and V by 6 bases; bases with no gene match: 10. Germline CDR1 reads LGHNA; CDR2 reads YSLEER. Here the CDR3 reads CASRLRGQVGDTQYF. The CDR3 region has the DNA TGCGCCAGCAGGCTCAGGGGGCAGGTTGGAGATACGCAGTATTTT.